This TCR beta chain stems from a study of T cells in Graves' hyperthyroidism and ophthalmopathy. The source material, RNA transcripts, was used to amplify TCR beta CDR3 regions. The TCR CDR3 was amplified in a first-round RT-PCR using the HTBI primer set. In TCRdb, the multiplex PCR reads were re-called with MiXCR into one record per CDR3 protein. The profile shows 500,000 to 600,000 distinct CDR3 sequences, 16% of them singletons. Calling Graves' hyperthyroidism stable meant ophthalmopathy did not progress within 18 months. The sample holds many counts of this clonotype. Germline CDR1 and CDR2: SGHAT and FQNNGV. V was pared by 5 bases and J by 1 base, with 11 bases between. This CDR3 has 15 residues.

The J gene is TRBJ2-2, the V gene TRBV11-2; tentatively, D is TRBD2 (5 bases). Sequencing was performed on blood. This sequence was found in a woman aged 18 to 35 with Graves' hyperthyroidism. The CDR3 sequence is CASSREVMNTGELFF. The CDR3 DNA sequence: TGTGCCAGCAGCCGGGAAGTGATGAACACCGGGGAGCTGTTTTTT. The complete variable domain, with remaining parts taken from reference TRBV11-2 and TRBJ2-2, reads EAGVAQSPRYKIIEKRQSVAFWCNPISGHATLYWYQQILGQGPKLLIQFQNNGVVDDSQLPKDRFSAERLKGVDSTLKIQPAKLEDSAVYLCASSREVMNTGELFFGEGSRLTVL.